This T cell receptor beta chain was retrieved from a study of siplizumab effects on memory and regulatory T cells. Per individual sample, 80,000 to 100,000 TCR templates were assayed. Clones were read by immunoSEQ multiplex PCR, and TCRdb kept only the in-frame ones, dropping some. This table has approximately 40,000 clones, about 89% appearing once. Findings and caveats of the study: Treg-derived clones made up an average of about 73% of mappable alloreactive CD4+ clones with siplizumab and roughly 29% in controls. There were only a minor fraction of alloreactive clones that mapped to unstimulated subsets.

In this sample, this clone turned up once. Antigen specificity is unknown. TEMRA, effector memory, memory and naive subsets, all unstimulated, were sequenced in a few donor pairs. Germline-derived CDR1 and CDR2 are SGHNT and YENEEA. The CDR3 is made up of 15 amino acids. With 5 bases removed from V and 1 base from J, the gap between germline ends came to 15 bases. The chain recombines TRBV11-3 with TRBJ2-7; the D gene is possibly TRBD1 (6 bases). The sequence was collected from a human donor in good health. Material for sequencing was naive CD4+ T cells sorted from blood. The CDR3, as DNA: TGTGCCAGCAGCCCCCGAGGAGGACAGTCCTACGAGCAGTACTTC. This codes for CASSPRGGQSYEQYF. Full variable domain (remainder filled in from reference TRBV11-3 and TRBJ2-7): EAGVVQSPRYKIIEKKQPVAFWCNPISGHNTLYWYLQNLGQGPELLIRYENEEAVDDSQLPKDRFSAERLKGVDSTLKIQPAELGDSAVYLCASSPRGGQSYEQYFGPGTRLTVT.